The next 31 T cell receptor beta chains were all read from a single sample in a study of shared clonotypes between healthy human individuals. Only in-frame clones appear in the TCRdb table, and some are missing; sequencing was by immunoSEQ multiplex PCR. The repertoire holds around 1 million clones, approximately 80% seen once, with around 1.4% in the top ten. Material for sequencing was memory CD4+ T cells sorted from blood. This sample's subset: CD45RA-negative fraction. These receptors originate from a young man in good health.

This clone showed up just once. The J gene is TRBJ1-4, the V gene TRBV30; D possibly corresponds to TRBD1 (6 bases). Germline V gives CDR1 GTSNPN, CDR2 SVGIG (reference sequence). This CDR3 region has 14 residues. The germline V and J ends were trimmed by 5 bases and 3 bases, with 13 bases remaining between them. The CDR3 DNA follows: TGTGCCTGGGGCGGGGGCGTAGCTAATGAAAAACTGTTTTTT. Translation: CAWGGGVANEKLFF. Full variable domain (missing parts from reference TRBV30 and TRBJ1-4): SQTIHQWPATLVQPVGSPLSLECTVEGTSNPNLYWYRQAAGRGLQLLFYSVGIGQISSEVPQNLSASRPQDRQFILSSKKLLLSDSGFYLCAWGGGVANEKLFFGSGTQLSVL.

This clone was seen a handful of times. The V gene is TRBV19, the J gene TRBJ2-1; D not resolved. Trimming removed 6 bases from V and 3 bases from J, with 9 bases in between. The CDR3 totals 13 residues. Germline CDR1 and CDR2: LNHDA and SQIVND (reference sequence). The CDR3 sequence: CASSKDGYNEQFF. CDR3 nucleotide sequence: TGTGCCAGTAGCAAAGATGGCTACAATGAGCAGTTCTTC.

V and J are TRBV5-1 and TRBJ1-2; the D is unclear. This CDR3 spans 13 amino acids. Germline V gives CDR1 SGHRS, CDR2 YFSETQ. Between the trimmed V and J ends, which lost 7 bases and 2 bases, there was a span of 12 bases. In DNA, the CDR3 is TGCGCCAGCGGTCAGGCGCCAAACTATGGCTACACCTTC. This gives the protein CASGQAPNYGYTF.

The rearrangement uses TRBV7-2 and TRBJ2-3; TRBD1 matches 7 bases. Germline lookup yields CDR1 SGHTA and CDR2 FQGNSA. Trimming took 3 bases from V and 5 from J; bases not matched to a gene: 2. This CDR3 is built from 13 residues. CDR3: CASSLTGRDTQYF. CDR3 coding DNA: TGTGCCAGCAGCTTGACAGGGCGAGATACGCAGTATTTT.

This clone has only a few counts. This chain uses TRBV5-4 with TRBJ2-7; 10 nucleotides line up with TRBD1. Germline lookup yields CDR1 SGHNT and CDR2 YYREEE (reference sequence). The CDR3 is 15 amino acids. The V and J ends lost 4 bases and 3 bases, in that order; junction bases with no gene match: 7. The CDR3 sequence is CASSARGQGIYEQYF. In DNA, the CDR3 is TGTGCCAGCAGCGCGAGGGGACAGGGGATCTACGAGCAGTACTTC.

The V and J genes are TRBV6-1 and TRBJ1-5; D is uncertain. Trimming took off 2 bases at V and 0 bases at J, with 14 bases between the two ends. CDR3 length: 17 residues. CDR1 MNHNS and CDR2 SASEGT come from the germline V gene. The CDR3 reads CASSELPDTYSNQPQHF. As DNA, the CDR3 is TGTGCCAGCAGTGAACTCCCTGACACGTATAGCAATCAGCCCCAGCATTTT.

The genes are TRBV27 and TRBJ2-7, with 13 bases lining up with TRBD2. Losses at the gene ends were 6 bases for V and 2 bases for J; bases not matched to a gene: 4. Germline CDR1 reads MNHEY; CDR2 reads SMNVEV (reference sequence). CDR3 size: 15 residues. CDR3 region: CASSPGTSGAYEQYF. In DNA, the CDR3 is TGTGCCAGCAGCCCCGGGACTAGCGGGGCCTACGAGCAGTACTTC.

The V and J genes are TRBV1 and TRBJ1-3. TRBV1 is annotated as a pseudogene. The CDR3 runs to 16 residues. The CDR3 DNA reads as TGCACCAGCAGCCCCTGGGACGGTAGGGACGGAAACACCATATATTTT. The encoded protein is CTSSPWDGRDGNTIYF.

The chain employs TRBV7-3 and TRBJ2-3; no definite D call. V was pared by 5 bases and J by 2 bases, with 11 bases between. CDR1 SGHTA and CDR2 FQGTGA come from the germline V gene. The CDR3 length is 14 residues. Here the CDR3 DNA reads TGTGCCAGCAGCCCCCGGTCAGACACAGATACGCAGTATTTT. As protein: CASSPRSDTDTQYF.

The chain uses TRBV6-5 and TRBJ1-2; the D gene is possibly TRBD1 (5 bases). Per the germline V gene, CDR1 is MNHEY and CDR2 is SVGAGI. Trimming cost V 0 bases and J 8 bases, with 19 bases left between them. This CDR3 is 16 amino acids long. For the CDR3, the DNA is TGTGCCAGCAGTTACTCGGGGACGATCCAAATAGGCGGCTACACCTTC. Translated: CASSYSGTIQIGGYTF.

The J gene is TRBJ2-3, the V gene TRBV4-3, with TRBD2 matching over 7 bases. Germline V gene lookup returns CDR1 LGHNA and CDR2 YSLEER. V trimming: 0 bases; J trimming: 2 bases; junction bases outside the gene matches: 5. The CDR3 has 16 residues. The CDR3 region is CASSQDRLAVTDTQYF. CDR3 DNA sequence: TGCGCCAGCAGCCAAGATAGGCTAGCGGTCACAGATACGCAGTATTTT.

V and J are TRBV5-1 and TRBJ2-7; tentative D call: TRBD2 (6 bases). V was shortened by 4 bases and J by 6 bases, with 14 bases between the two germline ends. The CDR3 is made up of 13 amino acids. From germline, CDR1 is SGHRS and CDR2 YFSETQ. The CDR3 loop is CASSPGTRGEQYF. The CDR3 DNA sequence: TGCGCCAGCAGCCCCGGGACTCGCGGCGAGCAGTACTTC.

This chain links TRBV28 with TRBJ1-1; D not certain. Germline V gene data show CDR1 as MDHEN and CDR2 as SYDVKM. Trimming shortened V by 3 bases and J by 3 bases, and 14 bases separated the two germline ends. CDR3 length equals 15 residues. CDR3 in amino acids: CASSFPRRGHTEAFF. In DNA form, the CDR3 reads TGTGCCAGCAGTTTCCCCAGGCGCGGTCACACTGAAGCTTTCTTT.

The CDR3 region has the DNA TGTGCCAGCAGCCAAGTGGCTAGCTACGATACGCAGTATTTT. This gives the protein CASSQVASYDTQYF. The V call is TRBV4-2, the J call TRBJ2-3, with a weak D call TRBD2 (5 bases). Germline V gene lookup returns CDR1 LGHNA and CDR2 YNFKEQ. The V end lost 1 base, the J end lost 6 bases, and 11 bases lay between the germline ends. This CDR3 region has 14 residues.

The rearrangement joins TRBV29-1 to TRBJ1-2; unclear D gene. CDR1 and CDR2 from the germline V gene are SQVTM and ANQGSEA. The CDR3 has 11 amino acids. Trimming shortened V by 4 bases and J by 4 bases, and 7 bases separated the two germline ends. CDR3 protein: CSVAISYGYTF. For the CDR3, the DNA is TGCAGCGTTGCCATAAGCTATGGCTACACCTTC.

CDR3 coding DNA: TGTGCCAGCAGCACTAGCGGGGGGGCTCTCTACAATGAGCAGTTCTTC. Protein: CASSTSGGALYNEQFF. V gene TRBV6-6 combines with J gene TRBJ2-1; 13 bases fit TRBD2. The CDR3 has 16 amino acids. With V trimmed by 6 bases and J by 3 bases, 5 bases remained unmatched. Germline CDR1 and CDR2: MNHNY and SVGAGI (reference sequence).

The rearrangement links TRBV6-5 to TRBJ1-1; TRBD1 is a possible D gene (5 bases). The germline CDR1 and CDR2 sequences are MNHEY and SVGAGI. The length of the CDR3 is 13 residues. V lost 6 bases and J 3 bases, leaving 11 bases between the germline ends. This chain's CDR3 is CASSPSGHTEAFF. The CDR3, as DNA: TGTGCCAGCAGCCCCTCGGGGCACACTGAAGCTTTCTTT.

The chain recombines TRBV7-9 with TRBJ2-7; D might be TRBD2 (6 bases). Germline V gene sequence: CDR1 SEHNR, CDR2 FQNEAQ (reference sequence). Trimming left V 0 bases short and J 8 bases short, with 11 bases between. This CDR3 spans 13 amino acids. CDR3 DNA: TGTGCCAGCAGCTTAGCGGGGACTCCCCAGCAGTACTTC. Its protein is CASSLAGTPQQYF.

V usage is TRBV7-8 and J usage is TRBJ1-1; D is undetermined. The CDR3 is 12 residues long. V lost 1 base and J lost 6, with 6 bases in between. The V gene's germline CDR1 is SGHVS and CDR2 FQNEAQ. The CDR3 DNA follows: TGTGCCAGCAGCTTAGTCGCGGCTGAAGCTTTCTTT. Protein: CASSLVAAEAFF.

About this clone: The sample has other DNA sequences that encode this CDR3 too. V gene TRBV6-1 combines with J gene TRBJ1-5, with a weak D call TRBD1 (6 bases). Germline lookup yields CDR1 MNHNS and CDR2 SASEGT. The CDR3 has 13 residues. V shed 6 bases and J shed 6 bases, with 12 bases lying between them. CDR3 sequence: CASSAGAGQPQHF. The CDR3 DNA reads TGTGCCAGCAGCGCAGGGGCGGGTCAGCCCCAGCATTTT.

The chain uses TRBV6-1 and TRBJ2-3; 11 bases fit TRBD1. The junction had 9 bases not matched to a gene; V was cut back by 5 bases and J by 8 bases. Looked up from germline, CDR1 is MNHNS and CDR2 is SASEGT. The CDR3 runs 15 residues. CDR3 nucleotide sequence: TGTGCCAGCAGTCCCCGGGACAGGGGGTCGGGTACGCAGTATTTT. As protein: CASSPRDRGSGTQYF.

Worth noting for this clone: Just one base apart from a much larger clone, this may be a read error. The V and J genes are TRBV5-1 and TRBJ1-1; D is unresolved. The CDR3 is 13 amino acids. Germline V gene data show CDR1 as SGHRS and CDR2 as YFSETQ. The V end was cut by 0 bases, the J end by 5 bases, with 8 bases between. In DNA form, the CDR3 reads TGCGCCAGCAGCTTGGAGGGTAAAACTGAAGCTTTCTTT. Its protein is CASSLEGKTEAFF.

The V gene is TRBV25-1, the J gene TRBJ1-2, with D unresolved. The CDR3 loop spans 16 amino acids. V lost 3 bases to trimming and J lost 4 bases, with 18 bases between them. Germline values: CDR1 MGHDK, CDR2 SYGVNS. The DNA for the CDR3 is TGTGCCAGCAGTGATCGTGGTGCTGCGGGTGTCTATGGCTACACCTTC. Translating gives CASSDRGAAGVYGYTF.

The rearrangement links TRBV7-2 to TRBJ1-2; 7 nucleotides agree with TRBD1. With 1 base clipped from V and 3 bases from J, the junction kept 5 bases outside the gene matches. This CDR3 comprises 15 residues. CDR1 SGHTA and CDR2 FQGNSA come from the germline V gene. CDR3 nucleotides: TGTGCCAGCAGCTTAGTGGGAGGGGGCGACTATGGCTACACCTTC. It encodes CASSLVGGGDYGYTF.

This chain joins TRBV30 and TRBJ2-5; weak D call: TRBD1 (5 bases). Germline V gene lookup returns CDR1 GTSNPN and CDR2 SVGIG (reference sequence). V lost 1 base and J lost 9, with 18 bases in between. The CDR3 spans 14 residues. CDR3 in amino acids: CAWSEIPGKGAQYF. Written as DNA, the CDR3 is TGTGCCTGGAGTGAAATCCCAGGGAAAGGGGCCCAGTACTTC. Full variable domain (outside the CDR3, taken from reference TRBV30 and TRBJ2-5): SQTIHQWPATLVQPVGSPLSLECTVEGTSNPNLYWYRQAAGRGLQLLFYSVGIGQISSEVPQNLSASRPQDRQFILSSKKLLLSDSGFYLCAWSEIPGKGAQYFGPGTRLLVL.

The genes are TRBV10-2 and TRBJ2-3; 13 bases match TRBD2. The ends lost 9 bases at V and 6 bases at J; junction bases unmatched: 6. The CDR3 is made up of 14 amino acids. The germline CDR1 and CDR2 sequences are WSHSY and SAAADI. The CDR3 DNA is TGCGCCAGTAAACTAGCGGGAGGGCCCGATACGCAGTATTTT. Amino acids: CASKLAGGPDTQYF.

Regarding this clone: Other nucleotide sequences in the sample specify the same CDR3. This rearrangement joins TRBV27 to TRBJ1-6; D ambiguous. The CDR3 loop spans 14 amino acids. V lost 1 base, J lost 7 bases, and 8 bases lay in between. Per the germline V gene, CDR1 is MNHEY and CDR2 is SMNVEV (reference sequence). The CDR3 loop is CASSLYGGNSPLHF. CDR3 nucleotides: TGTGCCAGCAGTTTATATGGTGGCAATTCACCCCTCCACTTT.

This clone has at least ten counts. The rearrangement links TRBV5-1 to TRBJ2-3; D could derive from TRBD1 or TRBD2 (5 bases each). The CDR3 loop spans 15 amino acids. Germline lookup yields CDR1 SGHRS and CDR2 YFSETQ. V lost 0 bases, J lost 1 base, and 9 bases lay in between. In nucleotides, the CDR3 is TGCGCCAGCAGCTTGGTTCGGGGCGGCACAGATACGCAGTATTTT. Its translation: CASSLVRGGTDTQYF.

This clone was seen just once. The V gene is TRBV14, the J gene TRBJ1-1; D is unclear. The germline CDR1 and CDR2 sequences are SGHDN and FVKESK. Trimming shortened V by 2 bases and J by 0 bases, and 10 bases separated the two germline ends. This CDR3 spans 15 amino acids. The CDR3 spells CASSQYSNLNTEAFF. In nucleotides, the CDR3 is TGTGCCAGCAGCCAATACTCTAACCTGAACACTGAAGCTTTCTTT.

The chain employs TRBV7-2 and TRBJ2-5; a weak D match, TRBD2 (6 bases). This CDR3 comprises 15 residues. V lost 0 bases to trimming and J lost 5 bases, with 13 bases between them. Germline V gene sequence: CDR1 SGHTA, CDR2 FQGNSA. The CDR3 DNA sequence: TGTGCCAGCAGCTTAGCGCTGGGGGGTTGGGAGACCCAGTACTTC. It specifies CASSLALGGWETQYF.

The chain carries TRBV5-1 and TRBJ1-4; D uncertain. Germline V gene data show CDR1 as SGHRS and CDR2 as YFSETQ. Trimming left V 2 bases short and J 0 bases short, with 14 bases between. This CDR3 comprises 17 residues. DNA for the CDR3: TGCGCCAGCAGCTTAGAGAACGGCGGGACAACTAATGAAAAACTGTTTTTT. This encodes CASSLENGGTTNEKLFF.